The present entry profiles one T cell receptor beta chain with its context. Its antigen is undetermined. The data were taken from a study of CD8+CD57+ T cells in acquired aplastic anemia. Study-wide points: Around 27 was the count of CD8+ CDR3 sequences that patients shared with controls.

Germline V lookup: CDR1 LNHNV, CDR2 YYDKDF (reference sequence). The CDR3 loop spans 13 amino acids. The V end lost 2 bases, the J end lost 3 bases, and 7 bases lay between the germline ends. Profiling of TCR beta VDJ combinations and CDR3 sequences used genomic DNA as template. Using its own MiXCR run on the reads, TCRdb lists one record per CDR3 protein. The table has over 100,000 distinct CDR3 sequences, roughly 40% seen once. Sequencing was performed on sorted CD4+, CD8+, or CD8+CD57+ T cells (not recorded which) from PBMCs. The TCR originated in a human donor in good health, serving as a control. The chain couples TRBV15 to TRBJ2-5; D gene ambiguous. The DNA for the CDR3 is TGTGCCACCAGCAGATTGGGTGAAGAGACCCAGTACTTC. Its protein is CATSRLGEETQYF. Based on the CDR3 plus reference TRBV15 and TRBJ2-5, the full variable domain is DAMVIQNPRYQVTQFGKPVTLSCSQTLNHNVMYWYQQKSSQAPKLLFHYYDKDFNNEADTPDNFQSRRPNTSFCFLDIRSPGLGDTAMYLCATSRLGEETQYFGPGTRLLVL.